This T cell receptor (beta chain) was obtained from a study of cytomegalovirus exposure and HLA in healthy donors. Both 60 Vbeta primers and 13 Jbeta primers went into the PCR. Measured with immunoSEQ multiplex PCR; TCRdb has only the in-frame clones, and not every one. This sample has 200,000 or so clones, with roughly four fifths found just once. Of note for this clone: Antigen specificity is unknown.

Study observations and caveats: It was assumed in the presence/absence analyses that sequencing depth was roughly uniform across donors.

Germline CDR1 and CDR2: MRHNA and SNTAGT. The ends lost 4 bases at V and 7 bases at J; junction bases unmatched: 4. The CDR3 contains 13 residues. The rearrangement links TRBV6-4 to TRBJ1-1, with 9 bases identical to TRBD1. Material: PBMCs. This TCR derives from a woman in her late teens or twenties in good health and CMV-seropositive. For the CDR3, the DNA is TGTGCCAGCAGTGTCTCGACAGGGGGTGAAGCTTTCTTT. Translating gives CASSVSTGGEAFF.